These 21 T cell receptor beta chains were sequenced from one sample in a study of cytomegalovirus exposure and HLA in healthy donors. Sequencing used immunoSEQ multiplex PCR; TCRdb keeps in-frame clones, though not all of them. The table includes approximately 150,000 clones, 70% to 90% detected once. Sequenced: PBMCs. The receptor set was obtained from a woman between 18 and 29 years old in good health and CMV-seropositive.

The sample holds a few counts of this clone. The rearrangement joins TRBV5-1 to TRBJ2-7; 11 bases line up with TRBD2. Looked up from germline, CDR1 is SGHRS and CDR2 is YFSETQ. V was clipped by 4 bases and J by 7 bases; unmatched bases: 7. The CDR3 spans 14 residues. For the CDR3, the DNA is TGCGCCAGCAGCCTACTAGCGGGAGAGGGAGAGCAGTACTTC. This encodes CASSLLAGEGEQYF.

The J gene is TRBJ2-7, the V gene TRBV4-2, with TRBD2 matching over 10 bases. This CDR3 has 15 amino acids. From germline, CDR1 is LGHNA and CDR2 YNFKEQ. J was trimmed by 5 bases and V by 1 base; bases with no gene match: 5. The CDR3 loop reads CASSQAGTSANEQYF. CDR3 bases: TGTGCCAGCAGCCAAGCCGGGACTAGCGCGAACGAGCAGTACTTC.

The count of this clone is one. This sequence joins TRBV5-6 and TRBJ1-5; D is uncertain. CDR3 size: 12 residues. Germline CDR1 and CDR2: SGHDT and YYEEEE. V was clipped by 4 bases and J by 7 bases, with 9 bases between them. DNA of the CDR3: TGTGCCAGCAGCCCCCGAGGGCAGCCCCAGCATTTT. This gives the protein CASSPRGQPQHF. The whole variable domain, filled in from reference TRBV5-6 and TRBJ1-5, reads DAGVTQSPTHLIKTRGQQVTLRCSPKSGHDTVSWYQQALGQGPQFIFQYYEEEERQRGNFPDRFSGHQFPNYSSELNVNALLLGDSALYLCASSPRGQPQHFGDGTRLSIL.

The chain recombines TRBV13 with TRBJ2-7, with TRBD2 identical over 11 bases. CDR3 size: 16 residues. Unmatched junction bases numbered 5, after V lost 4 bases and J lost 0 bases. Germline V gene lookup returns CDR1 PRHDT and CDR2 FYEKMQ (reference sequence). CDR3: CASSSRTSGFSYEQYF. The CDR3 nucleotides are TGTGCCAGCAGCTCGCGGACTAGCGGGTTCTCCTACGAGCAGTACTTC.

V and J are TRBV5-1 and TRBJ2-1; D perhaps matches TRBD2 (6 bases). The CDR3 totals 14 residues. Germline V CDR1 and CDR2: SGHRS, YFSETQ. The V end lost 4 bases, the J end lost 6 bases, and 14 bases lay between the germline ends. CDR3 bases: TGCGCCAGCAGCGCGTCGGAGGGGCCCAATGAGCAGTTCTTC. Protein product: CASSASEGPNEQFF.

This clone turned up a few times. Additional DNA sequences in this sample encode the identical CDR3. J is TRBJ2-1 and V is TRBV5-6, with 12 bases matching TRBD2. The ends lost 0 bases at V and 7 bases at J; junction bases unmatched: 2. Germline CDR1 reads SGHDT; CDR2 reads YYEEEE. The CDR3 length is 15 residues. In DNA, the CDR3 is TGTGCCAGCAGCTTGGCTAGCGGGAGGGCAAATGAGCAGTTCTTC. Its protein is CASSLASGRANEQFF. Full variable domain (remainder filled in from reference TRBV5-6 and TRBJ2-1): DAGVTQSPTHLIKTRGQQVTLRCSPKSGHDTVSWYQQALGQGPQFIFQYYEEEERQRGNFPDRFSGHQFPNYSSELNVNALLLGDSALYLCASSLASGRANEQFFGPGTRLTVL.

This clone showed up just once. The V gene is TRBV7-2, the J gene TRBJ2-1, with 14 nucleotides matching TRBD2. The V gene end was trimmed by 6 bases and the J gene end by 9 bases; junction bases not matched to a gene: 10. The CDR3 loop spans 16 amino acids. Looked up from germline, CDR1 is SGHTA and CDR2 is FQGNSA. CDR3 amino acids: CASRTGGLAGVTEQFF. CDR3 DNA sequence: TGTGCCAGCAGAACCGGGGGACTAGCGGGAGTAACTGAGCAGTTCTTC.

The table lists this clone with a count of one. This rearrangement joins TRBV11-3 to TRBJ2-1, with 11 bases aligning to TRBD2. The CDR3 runs to 18 residues. Germline values: CDR1 SGHNT, CDR2 YENEEA. V lost 1 base, J lost 1 base, and 6 bases stayed unmatched. The CDR3 region has the DNA TGTGCCAGCAGCTTAGCACTAGCGGGAGTAGTTTCCTACAATGAGCAGTTCTTC. Its translation: CASSLALAGVVSYNEQFF. Based on the CDR3 plus reference TRBV11-3 and TRBJ2-1, the full variable domain is EAGVVQSPRYKIIEKKQPVAFWCNPISGHNTLYWYLQNLGQGPELLIRYENEEAVDDSQLPKDRFSAERLKGVDSTLKIQPAELGDSAVYLCASSLALAGVVSYNEQFFGPGTRLTVL.

This chain joins TRBV30 and TRBJ1-1; D is uncertain. The CDR3 has 16 amino acids. V was trimmed by 2 bases and J by 5 bases, leaving 21 bases between them. Germline assignment: CDR1 GTSNPN and CDR2 SVGIG (reference sequence). CDR3 loop: CAWSPYWAASETEAFF. Written as DNA, the CDR3 is TGTGCCTGGAGTCCCTATTGGGCAGCCTCAGAAACTGAAGCTTTCTTT.

This clone appeared a single time. The rearrangement links TRBV4-3 to TRBJ1-2; D is possibly TRBD1 (6 bases). Trimming removed 2 bases at V and 4 bases at J, with 14 bases between. This CDR3 region has 15 residues. CDR1 and CDR2 (germline): LGHNA, YSLEER. This CDR3 is CASSQLSDSIYGYTF. In DNA form, the CDR3 reads TGCGCCAGCAGCCAACTTTCGGACAGCATCTATGGCTACACCTTC.

The chain combines TRBV10-2 with TRBJ2-3; D gene unclear. This CDR3 contains 16 residues. V was pared by 2 bases and J by 1 base, with 13 bases between. The germline gives CDR1 WSHSY, CDR2 SAAADI. CDR3 coding DNA: TGCGCCAGCAGTGAGGAGATGTTTGTAGGCACAGATACGCAGTATTTT. Its protein product is CASSEEMFVGTDTQYF.

This chain uses TRBV6-1 with TRBJ1-2; D is undetermined. V shed 2 bases and J shed 4 bases, with 5 bases lying between them. This CDR3 comprises 12 residues. Germline loops: CDR1 MNHNS, CDR2 SASEGT. Here the CDR3 reads CASSERVYGYTF. The CDR3 coding sequence is TGTGCCAGCAGTGAACGGGTCTATGGCTACACCTTC.

The rearrangement links TRBV19 to TRBJ1-5; TRBD1 aligns across 11 bases. This CDR3 has 17 amino acids. The J segment lost 0 bases and the V segment lost 7 bases, leaving 8 bases of the junction unmatched. Germline values: CDR1 LNHDA, CDR2 SQIVND (reference sequence). The CDR3 DNA is TGTGCCAGTACGGGGACAGGGGGGTCCTATAGCAATCAGCCCCAGCATTTT. This encodes CASTGTGGSYSNQPQHF.

The chain employs TRBV19 and TRBJ1-2; TRBD1 might be the D (6 bases). This CDR3 has 16 residues. V lost 3 bases and J lost 2, with 16 bases in between. Germline assignment: CDR1 LNHDA and CDR2 SQIVND (reference sequence). The CDR3 sequence: CASSIDAGTTNYGYTF. CDR3 in DNA: TGTGCCAGTAGTATCGACGCCGGGACAACGAACTATGGCTACACCTTC.

This clone occurred a few times. The chain is built from TRBV4-2 and TRBJ2-7, with 12 bases aligning to TRBD2. Germline CDR1 is LGHNA and CDR2 is YNFKEQ. The length of the CDR3 is 15 residues. With 3 bases clipped from V and 0 bases from J, the junction kept 0 bases outside the gene matches. Here the CDR3 reads CASSQTSGSSYEQYF. The CDR3 nucleotides read TGTGCCAGCAGCCAGACTAGCGGGAGCTCCTACGAGCAGTACTTC.

The chain links TRBV2 to TRBJ2-1, with 12 bases aligning to TRBD2. Germline-derived CDR1 and CDR2 are SNHLY and FYNNEI. V was pared by 2 bases and J by 3 bases, with 5 bases of the junction left unmatched. This CDR3 contains 17 residues. This chain's CDR3 is CASSEIGLAGFYNEQFF. The DNA of the CDR3 is TGTGCCAGCAGTGAAATCGGACTAGCGGGATTCTACAATGAGCAGTTCTTC.

This CDR3 reads CASSQRTGGGYTF. CDR3 sequence (DNA): TGCGCCAGCAGCCAACGGACAGGGGGTGGCTACACCTTC. V gene TRBV4-3 combines with J gene TRBJ1-2, with 10 bases aligning to TRBD1. The junction had 1 base not matched to a gene; V was cut back by 2 bases and J by 7 bases. Germline V gives CDR1 LGHNA, CDR2 YSLEER. This CDR3 has 13 residues.

The chain joins TRBV11-2 to TRBJ2-2; 10 bases are shared with TRBD1. Germline lookup yields CDR1 SGHAT and CDR2 FQNNGV. Losses at the gene ends were 5 bases for V and 6 bases for J; bases not matched to a gene: 6. There are 15 residues in the CDR3. CDR3 sequence (DNA): TGTGCCAGCAGCATGACAGGGGGCGCCGCCGGGGAGCTGTTTTTT. It translates to CASSMTGGAAGELFF.

This sequence joins TRBV29-1 and TRBJ1-2; 8 bases match TRBD1. CDR1 is SQVTM and CDR2 is ANQGSEA in the germline V gene. The CDR3 spans 14 residues. V shed 6 bases, J shed 4 bases, and the junction held 10 bases outside the gene matches. CDR3 in amino acids: CSVPTDRASYGYTF. Here the CDR3 DNA reads TGCAGCGTCCCAACGGACAGGGCGTCCTATGGCTACACCTTC.

This sequence joins TRBV28 and TRBJ1-1; the D gene is possibly TRBD1 (6 bases). The CDR3 is 12 residues long. Trimming stripped 5 bases from V and 7 bases from J, with 11 bases between. Looked up from germline, CDR1 is MDHEN and CDR2 is SYDVKM. This CDR3 is CASSTKQGEAFF. CDR3 bases: TGTGCCAGCAGTACGAAACAGGGTGAAGCTTTCTTT.

This clone has more than one count but fewer than ten. The chain has TRBV28 and TRBJ1-5; D is unresolved. CDR1 and CDR2 (germline): MDHEN, SYDVKM. Between the trimmed V and J ends, which lost 5 bases and 3 bases, there was a span of 11 bases. This CDR3 contains 14 residues. The CDR3 nucleotides are TGTGCCAGCAGTGGAGACGCATCCAATCAGCCCCAGCATTTT. Translation: CASSGDASNQPQHF.